This is a list of T cell receptor beta chains from one sample in a study of blood T cells in healthy people across ages. TCRdb recomputed calls from the 5' RACE reads with MiXCR, one row per CDR3 protein. The sample has around 900,000 distinct CDR3 sequences, more than 25% seen once. Input material: blood. The receptors were sampled from a woman older than 75 in good health. CDR3s include the opening cysteine and the closing phenylalanine or tryptophan. A D gene is named only where the DNA matches it firmly. Clone sizes are given selectively: once, few, many, or a class where the clone is expanded.

V	size	J	D	length	CDR3	DNA
TRBV5-1	many	TRBJ2-5	TRBD1	19	CASTSYVLQGALRGETQYF	TGCGCCAGCACCTCATATGTTTTACAGGGGGCGCTTAGAGGGGAGACCCAGTACTTC
TRBV7-2	few	TRBJ2-7	TRBD1	14	CASSYYRGLYEQYF	TGTGCCAGCAGCTACTACAGGGGGCTCTACGAGCAGTACTTC
TRBV3-1	NA	TRBJ1-1	NA	16	CASSQGSFRVNTEAFF	TGTGCCAGCAGCCAAGGGAGTTTCCGGGTGAACACTGAAGCTTTCTTT
TRBV5-1	few	TRBJ2-5	NA	15	CASSPGGGRGETQYF	TGCGCCAGCAGCCCTGGGGGGGGCCGCGGGGAGACCCAGTACTTC
TRBV3-1	NA	TRBJ2-1	TRBD2	18	CTSSPQPGRGDRYNEQFF	TGTACCAGCAGCCCACAGCCCGGTCGGGGGGACCGCTACAATGAGCAGTTCTTC
TRBV12-3/TRBV12-4	many	TRBJ2-7	TRBD2	15	CASSPSGGPPYEQYF	TGTGCCAGCAGCCCTAGCGGGGGTCCTCCCTACGAGCAGTACTTC
TRBV12-3/TRBV12-4	many	TRBJ2-2	NA	14	CASSVGTNTGELFF	TGTGCCAGCAGTGTCGGGACAAACACCGGGGAGCTGTTTTTT
TRBV9	NA	TRBJ2-1	TRBD1	17	CASSYSLGQGIYNEQFF	TGTGCCAGCAGCTATAGCTTGGGACAGGGGATCTACAATGAGCAGTTCTTC
TRBV7-9	NA	TRBJ1-1	NA	15	CASSLGDTENTEAFF	TGTGCCAGCAGCTTAGGGGACACCGAGAACACTGAAGCTTTCTTT
TRBV6-2/TRBV6-3	NA	TRBJ1-5	NA	14	CASRPGGSRQPQHF	TGTGCCAGCAGGCCTGGGGGATCGCGTCAGCCCCAGCATTTT
TRBV9	many	TRBJ2-7	NA	15	CASSSPDGGRYEQYF	TGTGCCAGCAGCTCTCCTGACGGGGGGCGATACGAGCAGTACTTC
TRBV20-1	NA	TRBJ1-3	NA	12	CSARREGNTIYF	TGCAGTGCCCGCAGGGAGGGAAACACCATATATTTT
TRBV7-9	NA	TRBJ1-5	NA	16	CASNSRQTGPHQPQHF	TGTGCCAGCAACTCCCGACAGACAGGACCACATCAGCCCCAGCATTTT
TRBV6-2/TRBV6-3	NA	TRBJ2-1	NA	12	CAGSYRENERFF	TGTGCCGGCAGTTATAGGGAAAATGAGCGGTTCTTC